The 24 T cell receptor beta chains in this list originate from one sample, sequenced in a study of blood T cell repertoires in COVID-19. Clones were sequenced by immunoSEQ multiplex PCR, and TCRdb holds only the in-frame ones, with some missing. The data hold roughly 250,000 clones, with 65% to 85% observed a single time. The sequencing sample was made of peripheral blood. The receptor source for this set is a person aged 70 to 80 with COVID-19, enrolled during active disease.

The chain is built from TRBV30 and TRBJ2-5; TRBD2 matches at 7 bases. CDR1 and CDR2 (germline): GTSNPN, SVGIG (reference sequence). The length of the CDR3 is 14 residues. V shed 0 bases, J shed 3 bases, and the junction held 4 bases outside the gene matches. The CDR3 bases are TGTGCCTGGAGTGTTGGTCTAGCGGAAGAGACCCAGTACTTC. This encodes CAWSVGLAEETQYF.

CDR3 region: CASSYQGINQPQHF. CDR3 DNA: TGTGCCAGCAGTTATCAGGGCATCAATCAGCCCCAGCATTTT. The chain carries TRBV6-5 and TRBJ1-5; TRBD1 might be the D (5 bases). V was trimmed by 3 bases and J by 3 bases, leaving 9 bases between them. Germline V lookup: CDR1 MNHEY, CDR2 SVGAGI. The CDR3 totals 14 residues.

The chain's CDR3 is CASSATHGVTGGAWTEAFF. The CDR3 DNA follows: TGTGCCAGCAGCGCGACCCATGGGGTAACAGGGGGCGCCTGGACTGAAGCTTTCTTT. The chain has TRBV9 and TRBJ1-1, with TRBD1 matching 9 bases. Germline lookup yields CDR1 SGDLS and CDR2 YYNGEE. V lost 3 bases to trimming and J lost 5 bases; unmatched junction nucleotides: 20. This CDR3 has 19 residues.

The rearrangement links TRBV5-8 to TRBJ1-2; D perhaps matches TRBD1 (6 bases). The CDR3 contains 15 residues. Trimming left V 3 bases short and J 4 bases short, with 16 bases between. Germline values: CDR1 SGHTS, CDR2 YDEGEE. CDR3 nucleotide sequence: TGTGCCAGCAGCTGGGGGCGGGGGCGAGGCTATGGCTACACCTTC. Its protein is CASSWGRGRGYGYTF. Based on the CDR3 plus reference TRBV5-8 and TRBJ1-2, the full variable domain is EAGVTQSPTHLIKTRGQQATLRCSPISGHTSVYWYQQALGLGLQFLLWYDEGEERNRGNFPPRFSGRQFPNYSSELNVNALELEDSALYLCASSWGRGRGYGYTFGSGTRLTVV.

This clone was detected a few times. The chain carries TRBV19 and TRBJ1-4; possible D gene TRBD1, 5 bases. V was clipped by 8 bases and J by 6 bases, with 13 bases between them. The CDR3 is 13 amino acids. Germline CDR1 is LNHDA and CDR2 is SQIVND (reference sequence). The CDR3 sequence: CASGRDSDEKLFF. CDR3 coding DNA: TGTGCCAGTGGCCGGGACTCGGATGAAAAACTGTTTTTT.

The chain combines TRBV12-3 or TRBV12-4 with TRBJ2-7; D might be TRBD2 (7 bases). The V end was cut by 5 bases, the J end by 6 bases, with 11 bases between. The CDR3 runs to 12 residues. CDR3 protein: CASSRGGGEQYF. CDR3 in DNA: TGTGCCAGCAGTCGAGGGGGGGGCGAGCAGTACTTC.

The gene calls are TRBV27 and TRBJ1-2; D gene unclear. CDR1 MNHEY and CDR2 SMNVEV come from the germline V gene (reference sequence). The CDR3 loop spans 11 amino acids. The V and J ends lost 8 bases and 8 bases respectively, with 12 bases between them. The CDR3 DNA follows: TGTGCCAGCTTGGGAGCGAGAGGCTACACCTTC. Translating it yields CASLGARGYTF.

Only one count was recorded for this clone. The chain combines TRBV19 with TRBJ2-7; a weak D match, TRBD1 (5 bases). Germline CDR1 and CDR2: LNHDA and SQIVND (reference sequence). Trimming pared 0 bases from V and 1 base from J, leaving 10 bases between. The CDR3 extends over 15 amino acids. The CDR3 coding sequence is TGTGCCAGTAGTATAGACAGGGATCCGTCCTACGAGCAGTACTTC. Encoded protein: CASSIDRDPSYEQYF.

V and J are TRBV30 and TRBJ2-2, with D tentatively TRBD1 (8 bases). The CDR3 runs 14 residues. V was trimmed by 4 bases and J by 3 bases, leaving 12 bases between them. Germline assignment: CDR1 GTSNPN and CDR2 SVGIG (reference sequence). This CDR3 is CAWNTGGDTGELFF. The CDR3 DNA sequence: TGTGCCTGGAACACAGGGGGGGACACCGGGGAGCTGTTTTTT.

V is TRBV6-5 and J is TRBJ1-2, with 10 bases aligning to TRBD1. This CDR3 comprises 12 residues. The germline V gene encodes CDR1 MNHEY and CDR2 SVGAGI. Trimming took 4 bases from V and 7 from J; bases not matched to a gene: 0. The CDR3 DNA reads as TGTGCCAGCAGTTGGGACAGGGGTGGCTACACCTTC. This gives the protein CASSWDRGGYTF.

The chain recombines TRBV6-4 with TRBJ2-1; the match to TRBD2 covers 10 bases. Germline V gene sequence: CDR1 MRHNA, CDR2 SNTAGT. The CDR3 contains 15 residues. The V segment lost 6 bases and the J segment 0 bases; nucleotides outside the gene matches: 2. The CDR3, as DNA: TGTGCCAGCAGGGCTAGCGGGAGCTCCTACAATGAGCAGTTCTTC. Protein product: CASRASGSSYNEQFF.

The V and J genes are TRBV3-1 (or the pseudogene TRBV3-2) and TRBJ2-3, with 9 positions matching TRBD2. The ends lost 3 bases at V and 4 bases at J; junction bases unmatched: 8. This CDR3 has 16 amino acids. Germline assignment: CDR1 LGHDT and CDR2 YNNKEL (reference sequence). The CDR3 DNA is TGTGCCAGCAGCCACTCCGGGACTAGCATTCCAGATACGCAGTATTTT. Its protein is CASSHSGTSIPDTQYF.

V and J are TRBV6-6 and TRBJ2-3; TRBD2 matches at 7 bases. Germline-derived CDR1 and CDR2 are MNHNY and SVGAGI (reference sequence). This CDR3 comprises 16 residues. The trim removed 4 bases at V and 2 bases at J, leaving 9 bases unmatched. The DNA for the CDR3 is TGTGCCAGCAGTTCCCCGGTGCGGGGGAACACAGATACGCAGTATTTT. It codes for CASSSPVRGNTDTQYF.

This clone showed up just once. The chain combines TRBV7-9 with TRBJ1-1; the D gene is possibly TRBD1 (6 bases). The CDR3 is 14 residues long. Germline V lookup: CDR1 SEHNR, CDR2 FQNEAQ (reference sequence). With 6 bases removed from V and 5 bases from J, the gap between germline ends came to 16 bases. CDR3 amino acids: CASRTQLGGTEAFF. The CDR3 DNA follows: TGTGCCAGCAGAACCCAGTTAGGGGGAACTGAAGCTTTCTTT.

The DNA of the CDR3 is TGTGCCAGCAGTTTTAGTGGTGCTAACAATCAGCCCCAGCATTTT. Translating it yields CASSFSGANNQPQHF. The chain uses TRBV27 and TRBJ1-5; unclear D gene. Germline CDR1 is MNHEY and CDR2 is SMNVEV (reference sequence). V was shortened by 3 bases and J by 3 bases, with 12 bases between the two germline ends. This CDR3 has 15 amino acids.

This clone was seen once. The CDR3 is CASSPLWLRMGQIDYGYTF. CDR3 DNA: TGTGCCAGCTCACCACTCTGGTTGAGGATGGGACAAATAGACTATGGCTACACCTTC. The V gene is TRBV18, the J gene TRBJ1-2; D is possibly TRBD1 (6 bases). Germline CDR1 and CDR2: KGHSH and LQKENI. V gave up 1 base and J gave up 3 bases, with 24 bases separating them. CDR3 size: 19 residues.

The rearrangement links TRBV2 to TRBJ1-5; D unresolved. The V end was cut by 1 base, the J end by 1 base, with 11 bases between. The germline V gene encodes CDR1 SNHLY and CDR2 FYNNEI. The CDR3 spans 16 residues. The CDR3 here is CASSEVPGISNQPQHF. The CDR3, as DNA: TGTGCCAGCAGTGAAGTCCCAGGAATCAGCAATCAGCCCCAGCATTTT.

The chain recombines TRBV11-2 with TRBJ2-4, with TRBD2 matching 8 bases. The germline V gene has CDR1 SGHAT and CDR2 FQNNGV. J was trimmed by 0 bases and V by 3 bases; bases with no gene match: 4. This CDR3 has 16 residues. The CDR3 DNA reads as TGTGCCAGCAGCTTGGGCCTAGCGGGAGCCAAAAACATTCAGTACTTC. It specifies CASSLGLAGAKNIQYF.

The chain combines TRBV6-5 with TRBJ2-3, with no clear D. Germline V CDR1 and CDR2: MNHEY, SVGAGI. V was pared by 3 bases and J by 8 bases, with 6 bases between. This CDR3 region has 11 residues. Here the CDR3 reads CASSYGRTQYF. In DNA, the CDR3 is TGTGCCAGCAGTTATGGCCGTACGCAGTATTTT.

The genes are TRBV15 and TRBJ1-6; D possibly corresponds to TRBD1 (5 bases). CDR3 length: 17 residues. Germline CDR1 is LNHNV and CDR2 is YYDKDF (reference sequence). The ends were cut back, 2 bases at V and 0 bases at J, with 11 bases in the middle. The CDR3 sequence: CATSRRQTSSYNSPLHF. The CDR3 DNA reads as TGTGCCACCAGCAGAAGACAGACCAGCTCCTATAATTCACCCCTCCACTTT.

This clone has only one observation. V is TRBV10-2 and J is TRBJ1-3, with a tentative D call TRBD1 (5 bases). This CDR3 has 13 residues. The germline CDR1 and CDR2 sequences are WSHSY and SAAADI. V gave up 4 bases and J gave up 2 bases, with 6 bases separating them. CDR3 sequence (DNA): TGCGCCAGCAGTGTACAGGCTGGAAACACCATATATTTT. This sequence encodes CASSVQAGNTIYF.

V gene TRBV6-2 or TRBV6-3 combines with J gene TRBJ2-7; the D gene is possibly TRBD1 (5 bases). Per germline, CDR1 MNHEY and CDR2 SVGEGT. V was cut by 5 bases and J by 2 bases, with 13 bases left in between. This CDR3 contains 14 residues. CDR3 in amino acids: CASSNTGKTYEQYF. DNA for the CDR3: TGTGCCAGCAGTAACACAGGCAAAACCTACGAGCAGTACTTC.

The chain carries TRBV10-3 and TRBJ2-7; 7 nucleotides match TRBD1. Germline trimming cut 11 bases from V and 1 base from J; bases unmatched to any gene: 8. Looked up from germline, CDR1 is ENHRY and CDR2 is SYGVKD. This CDR3 is built from 13 residues. DNA for the CDR3: TGTGCCCCACAGGGGCCGGAGTCCTACGAGCAGTACTTC. This codes for CAPQGPESYEQYF.

In its sample, this clone was seen once. J is TRBJ1-6 and V is TRBV28; D remains ambiguous. From germline, CDR1 is MDHEN and CDR2 SYDVKM. The CDR3 length is 12 residues. The V and J ends lost 9 bases and 7 bases respectively, with 10 bases between them. CDR3 DNA sequence: TGTGCCAGTCACGACTCGAATTCACCCCTCCACTTT. As protein: CASHDSNSPLHF.